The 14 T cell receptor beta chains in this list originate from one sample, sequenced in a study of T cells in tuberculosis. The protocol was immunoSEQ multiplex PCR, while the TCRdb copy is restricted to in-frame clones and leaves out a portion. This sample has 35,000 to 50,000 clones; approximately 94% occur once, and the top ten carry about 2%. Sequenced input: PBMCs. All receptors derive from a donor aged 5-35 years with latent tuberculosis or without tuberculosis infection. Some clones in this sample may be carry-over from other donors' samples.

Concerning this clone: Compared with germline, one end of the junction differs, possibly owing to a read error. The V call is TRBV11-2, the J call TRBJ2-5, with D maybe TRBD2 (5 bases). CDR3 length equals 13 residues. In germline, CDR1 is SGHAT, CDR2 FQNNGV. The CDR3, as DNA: TGTGCCAGCAGGTTAGCGTCTCAAGAGACCCAGTACTTC. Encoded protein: CASRLASQETQYF.

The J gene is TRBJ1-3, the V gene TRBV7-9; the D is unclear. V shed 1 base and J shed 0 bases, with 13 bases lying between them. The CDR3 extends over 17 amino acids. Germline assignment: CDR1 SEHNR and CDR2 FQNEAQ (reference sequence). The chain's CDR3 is CASSLETGSGSGNTIYF. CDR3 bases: TGTGCCAGCAGCTTAGAAACCGGTTCTGGCTCTGGAAACACCATATATTTT.

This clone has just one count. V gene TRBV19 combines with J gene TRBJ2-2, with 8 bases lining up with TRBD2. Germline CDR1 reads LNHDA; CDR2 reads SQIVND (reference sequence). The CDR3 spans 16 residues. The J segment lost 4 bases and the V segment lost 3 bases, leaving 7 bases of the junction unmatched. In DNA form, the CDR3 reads TGTGCCAGTAGTATTGAAGCGGGAGAGGTCACCGGGGAGCTGTTTTTT. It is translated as CASSIEAGEVTGELFF.

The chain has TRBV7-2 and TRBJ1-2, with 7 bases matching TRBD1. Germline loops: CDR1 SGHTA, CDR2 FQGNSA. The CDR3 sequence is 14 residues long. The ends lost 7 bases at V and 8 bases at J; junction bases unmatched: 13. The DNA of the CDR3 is TGTGCCAGCACCTCAGGGGGAACGCTCGGGGGCTACACCTTC. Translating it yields CASTSGGTLGGYTF.

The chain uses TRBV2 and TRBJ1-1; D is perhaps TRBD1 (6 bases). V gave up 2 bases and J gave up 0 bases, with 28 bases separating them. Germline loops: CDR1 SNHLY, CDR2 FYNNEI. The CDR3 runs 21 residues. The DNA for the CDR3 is TGTGCCAGCAGTGAATCTGACGATCCTCGGTGGACAGAGGGTTTGAACACTGAAGCTTTCTTT. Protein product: CASSESDDPRWTEGLNTEAFF.

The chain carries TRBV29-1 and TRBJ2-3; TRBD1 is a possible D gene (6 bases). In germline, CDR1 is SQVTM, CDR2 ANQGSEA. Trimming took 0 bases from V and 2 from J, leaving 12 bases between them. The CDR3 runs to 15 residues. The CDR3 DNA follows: TGCAGCGTTGAAGACCCCAGGGGTAACACAGATACGCAGTATTTT. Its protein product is CSVEDPRGNTDTQYF.

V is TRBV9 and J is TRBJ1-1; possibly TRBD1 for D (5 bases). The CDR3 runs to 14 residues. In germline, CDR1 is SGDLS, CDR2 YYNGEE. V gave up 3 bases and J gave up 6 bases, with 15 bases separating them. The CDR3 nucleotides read TGTGCCAGCAGCGAGATTGACAGTATCTCTGAAGCTTTCTTT. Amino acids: CASSEIDSISEAFF.

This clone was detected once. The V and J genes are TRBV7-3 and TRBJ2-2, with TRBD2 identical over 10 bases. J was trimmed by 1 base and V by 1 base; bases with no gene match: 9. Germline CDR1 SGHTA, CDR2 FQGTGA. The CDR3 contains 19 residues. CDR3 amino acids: CASSLSFRTSGMNTGELFF. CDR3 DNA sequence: TGTGCCAGCAGCTTAAGTTTTAGGACTAGCGGTATGAACACCGGGGAGCTGTTTTTT.

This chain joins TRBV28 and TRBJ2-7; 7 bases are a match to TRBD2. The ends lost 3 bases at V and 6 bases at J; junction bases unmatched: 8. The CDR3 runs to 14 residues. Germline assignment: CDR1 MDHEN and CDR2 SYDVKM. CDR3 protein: CASSFSGRISEQYF. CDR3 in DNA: TGTGCCAGCAGTTTTTCCGGGAGGATCTCCGAGCAGTACTTC.

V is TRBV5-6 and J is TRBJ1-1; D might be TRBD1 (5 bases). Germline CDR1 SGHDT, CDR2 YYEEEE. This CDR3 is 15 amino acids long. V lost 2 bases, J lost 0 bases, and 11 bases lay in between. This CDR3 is CASSFPTVLNTEAFF. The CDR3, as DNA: TGTGCCAGCAGCTTTCCGACAGTTTTGAACACTGAAGCTTTCTTT.

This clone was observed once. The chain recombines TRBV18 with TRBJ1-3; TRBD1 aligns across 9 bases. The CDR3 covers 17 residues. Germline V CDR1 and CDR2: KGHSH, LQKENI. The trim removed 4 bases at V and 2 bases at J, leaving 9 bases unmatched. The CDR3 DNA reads TGTGCCAGCTCACAAATAAGACAGGGGGAGACTGGAAACACCATATATTTT. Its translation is CASSQIRQGETGNTIYF.

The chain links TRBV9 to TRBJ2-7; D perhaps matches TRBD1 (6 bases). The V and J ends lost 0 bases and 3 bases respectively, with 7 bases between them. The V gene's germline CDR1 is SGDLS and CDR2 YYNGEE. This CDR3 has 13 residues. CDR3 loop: CASSVDRDYEQYF. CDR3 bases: TGTGCCAGCAGCGTAGACAGGGACTACGAGCAGTACTTC.

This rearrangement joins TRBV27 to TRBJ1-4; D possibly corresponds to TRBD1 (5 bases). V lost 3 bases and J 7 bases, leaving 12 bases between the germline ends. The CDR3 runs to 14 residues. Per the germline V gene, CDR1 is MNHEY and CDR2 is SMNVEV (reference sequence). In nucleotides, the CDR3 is TGTGCCAGCAGTTTGAGTTGGGGGGGTGAAAAACTGTTTTTT. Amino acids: CASSLSWGGEKLFF.

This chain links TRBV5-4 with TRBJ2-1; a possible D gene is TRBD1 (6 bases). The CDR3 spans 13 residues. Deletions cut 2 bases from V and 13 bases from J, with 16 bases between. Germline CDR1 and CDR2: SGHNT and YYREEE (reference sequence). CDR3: CASSFEDRRKQFF. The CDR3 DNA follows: TGTGCCAGCAGCTTTGAAGACAGGAGAAAACAGTTCTTC.